Shown below are 28 T cell receptor beta chains from a single sample sequenced in a study of OX40 agonist ivuxolimab in advanced cancers. Profiling relied on immunoSEQ multiplex PCR, and the TCRdb table lists in-frame clones only, not all of them. The data contain about 50,000 clones, roughly 90% of them singletons. Sample: CD4+ or CD8+ T cells sorted from blood, taken in a trial of the OX40 agonist ivuxolimab. These receptors came from an adult with an advanced solid tumor such as melanoma, head and neck, liver or kidney cancer.

This sequence joins TRBV6-1 and TRBJ1-5, with 8 positions matching TRBD1. CDR1 is MNHNS and CDR2 is SASEGT in the germline V gene. The CDR3 spans 15 residues. J gave up 2 bases and V 5 bases, and 5 bases lay outside the gene matches. CDR3 sequence (DNA): TGTGCCAGCAGTAACACAGGGGGAGGCAATCAGCCCCAGCATTTT. Translation: CASSNTGGGNQPQHF.

The chain combines TRBV20-1 with TRBJ1-1, with D uncertain. Germline lookup yields CDR1 DFQATT and CDR2 SNEGSKA (reference sequence). V was cut by 0 bases and J by 6 bases, with 5 bases left in between. This CDR3 comprises 11 residues. The CDR3 sequence is CSARDGAEAFF. Here the CDR3 DNA reads TGCAGTGCTAGAGACGGCGCTGAAGCTTTCTTT.

The genes are TRBV15 and TRBJ1-4; 7 bases are a match to TRBD1. The CDR3 extends over 15 amino acids. CDR1 and CDR2 from the germline V gene are LNHNV and YYDKDF (reference sequence). The trim removed 3 bases at V and 8 bases at J, leaving 9 bases unmatched. CDR3 sequence reads: CATSRETGSIEKLFF. CDR3 nucleotide sequence: TGTGCCACCAGCAGGGAGACAGGGTCTATCGAAAAACTGTTTTTT.

The chain is built from TRBV6-6 and TRBJ1-1; D may be TRBD1 (5 bases). CDR1 and CDR2 from the germline V gene are MNHNY and SVGAGI (reference sequence). The length of the CDR3 is 13 residues. V lost 6 bases, J lost 3 bases, and 11 bases lay in between. CDR3 sequence (DNA): TGTGCCAGCAGGGCCGGGACGGACACTGAAGCTTTCTTT. It translates to CASRAGTDTEAFF.

CDR3 DNA: TGTGCCAGAAGCCCACCACAGGGGGCAGCCTCTGCAACTAATGAAAAACTGTTTTTT. Residues: CARSPPQGAASATNEKLFF. The chain recombines TRBV5-3 with TRBJ1-4, with TRBD1 identical over 9 bases. TRBV5-3 falls under the ORF class, with uncertain function. The CDR3 is made up of 19 amino acids. The junction had 13 bases not matched to a gene; V was cut back by 4 bases and J by 0 bases.

The V gene is TRBV15, the J gene TRBJ1-3, with D possibly TRBD1 on 5 matching bases. The length of the CDR3 is 13 residues. V lost 0 bases and J lost 16, with 16 bases in between. Germline CDR1 and CDR2: LNHNV and YYDKDF (reference sequence). CDR3 region: CATSRDRGGDLYF. The CDR3 DNA follows: TGTGCCACCAGCAGAGATCGGGGAGGGGACTTGTATTTT.

The rearrangement links TRBV28 to TRBJ2-2; 12 bases are shared with TRBD2. CDR3 size: 16 residues. Per the germline V gene, CDR1 is MDHEN and CDR2 is SYDVKM. V shed 3 bases, J shed 6 bases, and the junction held 5 bases outside the gene matches. The CDR3 DNA follows: TGTGCCAGCAGTTTTGCGACTAGCGGGAGTCCCGGGGAGCTGTTTTTT. Encoded protein: CASSFATSGSPGELFF.

V is TRBV5-4 and J is TRBJ2-3, with TRBD1 matching over 10 bases. Germline CDR1 is SGHNT and CDR2 is YYREEE (reference sequence). CDR3 size: 14 residues. V lost 5 bases and J lost 4; bases outside the gene matches: 4. The CDR3 region is CASRQGQGADTQYF. The CDR3 nucleotides are TGTGCCAGCAGACAAGGACAGGGGGCAGATACGCAGTATTTT.

The rearrangement joins TRBV10-3 to TRBJ1-3; D unresolved. The CDR3 runs 14 residues. Germline V gene lookup returns CDR1 ENHRY and CDR2 SYGVKD. V lost 6 bases and J lost 1, with 10 bases in between. CDR3: CAISRTMSGNTIYF. The DNA for the CDR3 is TGTGCCATCAGCAGGACGATGTCTGGAAACACCATATATTTT.

The CDR3 DNA sequence: TGTGCCATCAGTGCGGCAAGCAATCAGCCCCAGCATTTT. As protein: CAISAASNQPQHF. The chain has TRBV10-3 and TRBJ1-5, with D uncertain. This CDR3 has 13 residues. The V end lost 4 bases, the J end lost 1 base, and 5 bases lay between the germline ends. CDR1 is ENHRY and CDR2 is SYGVKD in the germline V gene.

This clone turned up a few times. The chain uses TRBV7-2 and TRBJ2-7; the D is unclear. The length of the CDR3 is 12 residues. Germline-derived CDR1 and CDR2 are SGHTA and FQGNSA. V dropped 1 base and J dropped 4 bases, with 5 bases sitting between them. The CDR3: CASSLVLYEQYF. CDR3 DNA: TGTGCCAGCAGCTTAGTTTTGTACGAGCAGTACTTC.

The genes are TRBV18 and TRBJ2-7; 10 bases fit TRBD2. V dropped 4 bases and J dropped 6; count of bases not matched to a gene: 9. CDR3 size: 15 residues. Germline loops: CDR1 KGHSH, CDR2 LQKENI. CDR3 bases: TGTGCCAGCTCACTAATCAGCGGGAGGGCCGCCGAGCAGTACTTC. It encodes CASSLISGRAAEQYF.

The V and J genes are TRBV5-4 and TRBJ2-7, with TRBD1 matching 7 bases. Looked up from germline, CDR1 is SGHNT and CDR2 is YYREEE (reference sequence). V shed 1 base, J shed 1 base, and the junction held 5 bases outside the gene matches. CDR3 size: 15 residues. CDR3 nucleotides: TGTGCCAGCAGCTTGTGGGACAGAGCTTCCTACGAGCAGTACTTC. This codes for CASSLWDRASYEQYF.

The chain joins TRBV19 to TRBJ2-5, with 7 nucleotides matching TRBD1. The germline CDR1 and CDR2 sequences are LNHDA and SQIVND (reference sequence). After removal of 10 bases from V and 1 base from J, the junction contained 3 bases not matched to a gene. This CDR3 is 12 amino acids long. Here the CDR3 reads CATRDSQETQYF. In nucleotides, the CDR3 is TGTGCCACCCGGGACAGCCAAGAGACCCAGTACTTC.

The V and J genes are TRBV4-2 and TRBJ2-5; no clear D gene. The end of the DNA aligns better with TRBJ2-7, so the J call may be wrong. Looked up from germline, CDR1 is LGHNA and CDR2 is YNFKEQ. The CDR3 consists of 13 residues. The CDR3 region is CASSASAAYEQYF. CDR3 in DNA: TGTGCCAGCAGCGCAAGCGCAGCCTACGAGCAGTACTTC.

The J gene is TRBJ1-2, the V gene TRBV10-3; no firm D call. Per germline, CDR1 ENHRY and CDR2 SYGVKD. The CDR3 sequence is 11 residues long. Trimming removed 2 bases at V and 3 bases at J, with 1 base between. The CDR3 is CAISEHYGYTF. CDR3 coding DNA: TGTGCCATCAGTGAGCACTATGGCTACACCTTC.

The gene calls are TRBV7-9 and TRBJ2-2, with TRBD2 matching 9 bases. Per germline, CDR1 SEHNR and CDR2 FQNEAQ (reference sequence). The CDR3 consists of 17 residues. V gave up 5 bases and J gave up 5 bases; unmatched junction bases: 12. Here the CDR3 DNA reads TGTGCCAGCAGCCCCACGGGAAGCGGGGGGACAACCGGGGAGCTGTTTTTT. Translated: CASSPTGSGGTTGELFF.

V usage is TRBV27 and J usage is TRBJ2-5, with TRBD1 as a possible D gene (5 bases). Germline V gene data show CDR1 as MNHEY and CDR2 as SMNVEV (reference sequence). Trimming removed 0 bases at V and 2 bases at J, with 7 bases between. The CDR3 sequence is 14 residues long. CDR3 bases: TGTGCCAGCAGTTTATCGGCAGGGCAAGAGACCCAGTACTTC. Translating it yields CASSLSAGQETQYF.

Only one count was recorded for this clone. V is TRBV19 and J is TRBJ2-6; D remains unclear. Per germline, CDR1 LNHDA and CDR2 SQIVND (reference sequence). This CDR3 has 12 amino acids. Trimming took 10 bases from V and 1 from J, leaving 5 bases between them. CDR3 amino acids: CAILSGANVLTF. In nucleotides, the CDR3 is TGTGCCATCTTGTCTGGGGCCAACGTCCTGACTTTC.

The rearrangement joins TRBV5-1 to TRBJ2-1; D remains ambiguous. Trimming took 4 bases from V and 4 from J, leaving 15 bases between them. Germline V CDR1 and CDR2: SGHRS, YFSETQ. The length of the CDR3 is 15 residues. CDR3 DNA sequence: TGCGCCAGCAGCCCGGACGGACGCTCTTACAATGAGCAGTTCTTC. Its translation: CASSPDGRSYNEQFF.

CDR3: CASSPLAGGADTQYF. In DNA, the CDR3 is TGTGCCAGCAGCCCACTAGCGGGGGGGGCAGATACGCAGTATTTT. V is TRBV7-3 and J is TRBJ2-3; 13 bases line up with TRBD2. The CDR3 length is 15 residues. J lost 4 bases, V lost 5 bases, and 3 bases had no gene match. The germline gives CDR1 SGHTA, CDR2 FQGTGA.

The chain carries TRBV6-1 and TRBJ1-1; D perhaps matches TRBD1 (5 bases). This CDR3 has 16 residues. Trimming took off 1 base at V and 3 bases at J, with 15 bases between the two ends. The V gene's germline CDR1 is MNHNS and CDR2 SASEGT. The CDR3 sequence: CASSEGIGGWDTEAFF. CDR3 bases: TGTGCCAGCAGTGAAGGTATTGGGGGTTGGGACACTGAAGCTTTCTTT.

The V and J genes are TRBV11-3 and TRBJ2-2; D is unresolved. The CDR3 totals 12 residues. The germline gives CDR1 SGHNT, CDR2 YENEEA. V was shortened by 5 bases and J by 0 bases, with 1 base between the two germline ends. For the CDR3, the DNA is TGTGCCAGCAGCGCGAACACCGGGGAGCTGTTTTTT. Its protein product is CASSANTGELFF.

This chain links TRBV25-1 with TRBJ1-6; 10 bases map to TRBD1. Per germline, CDR1 MGHDK and CDR2 SYGVNS. The CDR3 consists of 16 residues. After removal of 3 bases from V and 8 bases from J, the junction contained 7 bases not matched to a gene. CDR3 in DNA: TGTGCCAGCAGTGATTGGGACAGGGGACCGGATTCACCCCTCCACTTT. This translates into CASSDWDRGPDSPLHF. The variable domain in full, completed from reference TRBV25-1 and TRBJ1-6, reads EADIYQTPRYLVIGTGKKITLECSQTMGHDKMYWYQQDPGMELHLIHYSYGVNSTEKGDLSSESTVSRIRTEHFPLTLESARPSHTSQYLCASSDWDRGPDSPLHFGNGTRLTVT.

A few counts support this clone. V usage is TRBV19 and J usage is TRBJ2-7, with 9 bases identical to TRBD1. CDR1 LNHDA and CDR2 SQIVND come from the germline V gene (reference sequence). The V gene end was trimmed by 4 bases and the J gene end by 7 bases; junction bases not matched to a gene: 5. CDR3 length: 13 residues. The chain's CDR3 is CASSKQGAEEQYF. In nucleotides, the CDR3 is TGTGCCAGTAGTAAACAGGGGGCGGAGGAGCAGTACTTC.

The gene calls are TRBV7-8 and TRBJ2-7; 13 nucleotides match TRBD2. The length of the CDR3 is 15 residues. Germline CDR1 SGHVS, CDR2 FQNEAQ. Trimming cost V 5 bases and J 3 bases; bases outside gene matches: 4. CDR3 loop: CASSPGLAGSYEQYF. The CDR3 nucleotides are TGTGCCAGCAGCCCGGGACTAGCGGGAAGCTACGAGCAGTACTTC.

The chain is built from TRBV6-5 and TRBJ2-5; D is possibly TRBD1 or TRBD2 (6 bases each). This CDR3 region has 12 residues. Per germline, CDR1 MNHEY and CDR2 SVGAGI. Trimming shortened V by 8 bases and J by 11 bases, and 18 bases separated the two germline ends. The CDR3 reads CASRSPRGEQYF. The CDR3 bases are TGTGCCAGCCGATCCCCAAGGGGGGAGCAGTACTTC.

This sequence joins TRBV7-9 and TRBJ2-1; 7 nucleotides line up with TRBD2. CDR3 length: 14 residues. With V trimmed by 2 bases and J by 7 bases, 5 bases remained unmatched. Germline V gene sequence: CDR1 SEHNR, CDR2 FQNEAQ (reference sequence). The CDR3: CASSLSGAGNEQFF. CDR3 coding DNA: TGTGCCAGCAGCTTAAGCGGGGCGGGGAATGAGCAGTTCTTC.